Described below is a single T cell receptor (beta chain) sequence and its context. No antigen is known for it. This sample is drawn from a study of OX40 agonist ivuxolimab in advanced cancers. The V segment lost 5 bases and the J segment 7 bases; nucleotides outside the gene matches: 12. CDR3 size: 17 residues. Germline V gives CDR1 SGHRS, CDR2 YFSETQ. Points from the study as a whole: It was also the case that some nonresponders had low normalized T-cell clonal expansion. Among the lowest levels of clonal expansion were found in partial responders at 0.1-3.0 mg/kg. Researchers report that CD8+ T cells had, on average, more expanded clones than CD4+.

The investigators sampled blood at baseline, at cycle 4 day 1, and at cycle 7 day 1. Only in-frame clones appear in the TCRdb table, and some are missing; sequencing was by immunoSEQ multiplex PCR. The sample includes about 79,000 clones, 85% to 90% of them seen just once. This material consisted of CD4+ or CD8+ T cells sorted from blood, taken in a trial of the OX40 agonist ivuxolimab. This rearrangement joins TRBV5-1 to TRBJ2-7, with 16 bases identical to TRBD2. The TCR was taken from an adult with an advanced solid tumor such as melanoma, head and neck, liver or kidney cancer. The CDR3: CASSWGGTSGRAREQYF. CDR3 nucleotide sequence: TGCGCCAGCAGTTGGGGCGGGACTAGCGGGAGGGCCAGGGAGCAGTACTTC.